This T cell receptor (beta chain) was recorded in a study of T cell repertoires in cytomegalovirus infection. General observations from the study: It was HLA-C-restricted CMV-specific TCR beta clonotypes that dominated the response ex vivo.

As for this clonotype: The antigen is not known.

TCRdb used MiXCR to reprocess the reads, holding one entry per CDR3 protein. The sample includes about 100,000 distinct CDR3 sequences, roughly 40% of them seen just once. Germline CDR1 LNHDA, CDR2 SQIVND (reference sequence). There are 15 residues in the CDR3. V dropped 7 bases and J dropped 1; count of bases not matched to a gene: 7. The chain recombines TRBV19 with TRBJ2-1, with TRBD1 identical over 7 bases. Source: CD8+ T cells from cultured PBMCs, taken from culture after CMV antigen stimulation. This sequence originates from a human donor in good health (CMV status not recorded). Some clones in this sample may be carry-over from other donors' samples. The chain's CDR3 is CASTTGQSSYNEQFF. In DNA form, the CDR3 reads TGTGCCAGTACCACGGGACAGTCTTCCTACAATGAGCAGTTCTTC.